Each of the 25 T cell receptor beta chains below was sequenced from the same sample in a study of control samples from healthy donors and cancer patients. Clones were sequenced by immunoSEQ multiplex PCR, and TCRdb holds only the in-frame ones, with some missing. The sample gives about 150,000 clones, approximately 93% of which show up once; more than 2% is in the top ten. The sample consisted of blood. Receptors originate from a man in his fifties or sixties in good health.

This clone was seen a few times. J is TRBJ1-3 and V is TRBV9; D is unresolved. The V gene's germline CDR1 is SGDLS and CDR2 YYNGEE. The CDR3 is made up of 13 amino acids. V was cut by 4 bases and J by 2 bases, with 7 bases left in between. CDR3 bases: TGTGCCAGCAGCTCTGTGACTGGAAACACCATATATTTT. Translation gives CASSSVTGNTIYF.

The chain uses TRBV19 and TRBJ2-2; TRBD1 aligns across 9 bases. The trim removed 9 bases at V and 6 bases at J, leaving 5 bases unmatched. Germline V gene data show CDR1 as LNHDA and CDR2 as SQIVND (reference sequence). The CDR3 has 13 amino acids. This chain's CDR3 is CASGTGFPGELFF. The DNA for the CDR3 is TGTGCCAGCGGGACAGGGTTCCCCGGGGAGCTGTTTTTT.

V is TRBV6-4 and J is TRBJ2-7; 7 nucleotides align to TRBD2. CDR1 and CDR2 from the germline V gene are MRHNA and SNTAGT. Trimming at V came to 2 bases and at J to 6 bases, leaving 4 bases not matched to a gene. The CDR3 has 13 residues. The CDR3 bases are TGTGCCAGCAGTGACGCCCCGGGAGGCGAGCAGTACTTC. This gives the protein CASSDAPGGEQYF.

V and J are TRBV12-3 or TRBV12-4 and TRBJ1-2; TRBD1 might be the D (5 bases). V lost 5 bases and J lost 4, with 11 bases in between. The CDR3 covers 13 residues. The CDR3 DNA is TGTGCCAGCAGTCTGACAGTCGGCTATGGCTACACCTTC. This codes for CASSLTVGYGYTF.

The chain is built from TRBV10-3 and TRBJ2-7; unclear D gene. CDR3 length: 14 residues. Trimming shortened V by 2 bases and J by 1 base, and 9 bases separated the two germline ends. Per germline, CDR1 ENHRY and CDR2 SYGVKD. The CDR3, as DNA: TGTGCCATCAGTGAGCCCCCCGGGTCCTACGAGCAGTACTTC. The encoded protein is CAISEPPGSYEQYF.

This chain links TRBV4-2 with TRBJ1-5; D is possibly TRBD1 (5 bases). Germline V gene sequence: CDR1 LGHNA, CDR2 YNFKEQ. This CDR3 has 15 amino acids. Between the trimmed V and J ends, which lost 0 bases and 6 bases, there was a span of 12 bases. The CDR3 sequence is CASSQDWGIGQPQHF. In DNA, the CDR3 is TGTGCCAGCAGCCAAGATTGGGGGATTGGTCAGCCCCAGCATTTT.

V is TRBV19 and J is TRBJ1-5; weak D call: TRBD1 (5 bases). The CDR3 sequence is 13 residues long. V was cut by 7 bases and J by 11 bases, with 18 bases left in between. Germline lookup yields CDR1 LNHDA and CDR2 SQIVND (reference sequence). The CDR3 bases are TGTGCCAGTAAGGATGGAGGGGCAATAGCCCAGCATTTT. It codes for CASKDGGAIAQHF.

V and J are TRBV5-6 and TRBJ2-4; D perhaps matches TRBD2 (5 bases). This CDR3 spans 16 amino acids. V dropped 7 bases and J dropped 9 bases, with 26 bases sitting between them. CDR1 and CDR2 (germline): SGHDT, YYEEEE. This CDR3 is CASDTSANRGASIQYF. CDR3 nucleotide sequence: TGTGCCAGCGACACCTCGGCAAACCGGGGAGCGAGCATTCAGTACTTC.

This clone was seen a single time. The CDR3 reads CASSPAGLITDTQYF. The CDR3 DNA is TGTGCCAGCAGCCCGGCGGGACTCATCACAGATACGCAGTATTTT. This chain uses TRBV9 with TRBJ2-3; possible D gene TRBD2, 6 bases. V shed 4 bases and J shed 2 bases, with 14 bases lying between them. Germline V CDR1 and CDR2: SGDLS, YYNGEE. The CDR3 is 15 residues long.

The rearrangement uses TRBV12-3 or TRBV12-4 and TRBJ1-1; D gene ambiguous. The CDR3 consists of 13 residues. V was clipped by 3 bases and J by 1 base, with 6 bases between them. As DNA, the CDR3 is TGTGCCAGCAGTTTCCCCCGGAACACTGAAGCTTTCTTT. Translation gives CASSFPRNTEAFF.

The V call is TRBV7-2, the J call TRBJ2-1; D is undetermined. V gave up 5 bases and J gave up 6 bases, with 17 bases separating them. Germline-derived CDR1 and CDR2 are SGHTA and FQGNSA. There are 15 residues in the CDR3. Here the CDR3 DNA reads TGTGCCAGCAGCCTCAGGAGTCCAGGCCGCAATGAGCAGTTCTTC. Encoded protein: CASSLRSPGRNEQFF.

A single count supports this clone. The chain uses TRBV7-9 and TRBJ2-3; 9 nucleotides line up with TRBD2. The germline V gene encodes CDR1 SEHNR and CDR2 FQNEAQ (reference sequence). The CDR3 totals 17 residues. J gave up 1 base and V 1 base, and 6 bases lay outside the gene matches. The CDR3 region is CASSLGSAGGGTDTQYF. In nucleotides, the CDR3 is TGTGCCAGCAGCTTAGGCTCCGCGGGAGGGGGCACAGATACGCAGTATTTT.

A word on this clone: This CDR3 is also generated by other DNA sequences in the sample. The V gene is TRBV18, the J gene TRBJ1-3; TRBD1 matches at 9 bases. The CDR3 has 20 amino acids. V dropped 4 bases and J dropped 0; count of bases not matched to a gene: 16. Germline CDR1 and CDR2: KGHSH and LQKENI. DNA of the CDR3: TGTGCCAGCTCACTAGCCTGGGCCGGGACAGGGACGCCCTCTGGAAACACCATATATTTT. Amino acid sequence: CASSLAWAGTGTPSGNTIYF. The variable domain in full, with the rest retrieved from reference TRBV18 and TRBJ1-3, is NAGVMQNPRHLVRRRGQEARLRCSPMKGHSHVYWYRQLPEEGLKFMVYLQKENIIDESGMPKERFSAEFPKEGPSILRIQQVVRGDSAAYFCASSLAWAGTGTPSGNTIYFGEGSWLTVV.

The chain has TRBV3-1 (or the pseudogene TRBV3-2) and TRBJ2-3, with 8 bases lining up with TRBD2. The ends lost 6 bases at V and 2 bases at J; junction bases unmatched: 7. Germline V gene data show CDR1 as LGHDT and CDR2 as YNNKEL (reference sequence). CDR3 size: 15 residues. CDR3 bases: TGTGCCAGCAGGCCCGGGACTAGTCCCACAGATACGCAGTATTTT. It encodes CASRPGTSPTDTQYF.

This clone was found a few times. V gene TRBV7-9 combines with J gene TRBJ1-1; D is unclear. The V gene lost 5 bases and the J gene lost 0 bases, with 16 bases spanning the gap. The CDR3 consists of 16 residues. Germline V gene data show CDR1 as SEHNR and CDR2 as FQNEAQ (reference sequence). CDR3 coding DNA: TGTGCCAGCAGCCTAGGTGCTGACTTTCTGAACACTGAAGCTTTCTTT. This sequence encodes CASSLGADFLNTEAFF. Together with reference TRBV7-9 and TRBJ1-1, the CDR3 gives the full variable domain: DTGVSQNPRHKITKRGQNVTFRCDPISEHNRLYWYRQTLGQGPEFLTYFQNEAQLEKSRLLSDRFSAERPKGSFSTLEIQRTEQGDSAMYLCASSLGADFLNTEAFFGQGTRLTVV.

This rearrangement joins TRBV2 to TRBJ2-7; TRBD2 is a possible D gene (5 bases). This CDR3 contains 14 residues. Germline assignment: CDR1 SNHLY and CDR2 FYNNEI. The V end was cut by 6 bases, the J end by 4 bases, with 16 bases between. The CDR3 DNA reads TGTGCCAGCAGAGCAGATGGACTGATGTACGAGCAGTACTTC. Its protein product is CASRADGLMYEQYF. The full variable domain, its missing parts supplied by reference TRBV2 and TRBJ2-7, is EPEVTQTPSHQVTQMGQEVILRCVPISNHLYFYWYRQILGQKVEFLVSFYNNEISEKSEIFDDQFSVERPDGSNFTLKIRSTKLEDSAMYFCASRADGLMYEQYFGPGTRLTVT.

The chain carries TRBV10-3 and TRBJ2-7; 7 bases are shared with TRBD1. Germline CDR1 ENHRY, CDR2 SYGVKD. The CDR3 sequence is 15 residues long. The V segment lost 0 bases and the J segment 5 bases; nucleotides outside the gene matches: 7. CDR3 sequence: CAISESGGAWNEQYF. CDR3 coding DNA: TGTGCCATCAGTGAGTCAGGGGGCGCTTGGAACGAGCAGTACTTC.

This chain joins TRBV6-5 and TRBJ2-7, with TRBD2 as a possible D gene (7 bases). Germline V gene lookup returns CDR1 MNHEY and CDR2 SVGAGI. The CDR3 contains 15 residues. V was cut by 5 bases and J by 3 bases, with 17 bases left in between. The CDR3 reads CASSPRDTGGYEQYF. In DNA form, the CDR3 reads TGTGCCAGCAGTCCCCGGGACACGGGAGGCTACGAGCAGTACTTC.

CDR3 nucleotides: TGTGCCAGCAGCTTGAGGGGTTACTATGGCTACACCTTC. Its protein is CASSLRGYYGYTF. This rearrangement joins TRBV5-4 to TRBJ1-2; possibly TRBD1 for D (5 bases). CDR1 and CDR2 (germline): SGHNT, YYREEE (reference sequence). V was shortened by 1 base and J by 3 bases, with 7 bases between the two germline ends. The CDR3 is 13 amino acids.

The V and J genes are TRBV3-1 (or the pseudogene TRBV3-2) and TRBJ2-3; D is ambiguous. In germline, CDR1 is LGHDT, CDR2 YNNKEL (reference sequence). The CDR3 is 14 amino acids. V dropped 1 base and J dropped 1 base, with 6 bases sitting between them. The CDR3 here is CASSQVGGTDTQYF. The CDR3 bases are TGTGCCAGCAGCCAAGTCGGCGGCACAGATACGCAGTATTTT.

J is TRBJ2-7 and V is TRBV12-3 or TRBV12-4; possibly TRBD2 for D (5 bases). The CDR3 has 13 residues. Trimming pared 4 bases from V and 4 bases from J, leaving 11 bases between. The CDR3: CASSWGSDYEQYF. The CDR3 nucleotides read TGTGCCAGCAGTTGGGGTAGCGATTACGAGCAGTACTTC.

The chain employs TRBV10-3 and TRBJ2-7; perhaps TRBD1 as D (5 bases). Germline loops: CDR1 ENHRY, CDR2 SYGVKD. The V gene lost 5 bases and the J gene lost 6 bases, with 14 bases spanning the gap. The length of the CDR3 is 13 residues. The CDR3 coding sequence is TGTGCCATCAGTTCGGACACAGTTCGCGAGCAGTACTTC. It specifies CAISSDTVREQYF.

The V and J genes are TRBV6-5 and TRBJ2-5; D possibly corresponds to TRBD2 (6 bases). Per the germline V gene, CDR1 is MNHEY and CDR2 is SVGAGI. This CDR3 has 14 residues. With 6 bases removed from V and 2 bases from J, the gap between germline ends came to 13 bases. CDR3 protein: CASRRDGGQETQYF. The CDR3 nucleotides read TGTGCCAGCAGGAGGGACGGAGGGCAAGAGACCCAGTACTTC.

V gene TRBV4-1 combines with J gene TRBJ2-1; 8 bases map to TRBD1. The CDR3 spans 15 residues. CDR1 is MGHRA, CDR2 YSYEKL, per germline. Trimming at V came to 4 bases and at J to 4 bases, leaving 6 bases not matched to a gene. CDR3 nucleotide sequence: TGCGCCAGCAGCCGAGGACAGGGAGGATACAATGAGCAGTTCTTC. Its protein is CASSRGQGGYNEQFF.

This chain links TRBV19 with TRBJ1-4, with TRBD1 matching 7 bases. Germline CDR1 is LNHDA and CDR2 is SQIVND (reference sequence). CDR3 size: 16 residues. The junction had 10 bases not matched to a gene; V was cut back by 8 bases and J by 1 base. The CDR3 nucleotides read TGTGCCAGTGACCCCGGGACAGCCTTAACTAATGAAAAACTGTTTTTT. This encodes CASDPGTALTNEKLFF. Filled out from reference TRBV19 and TRBJ1-4, the complete variable domain reads DGGITQSPKYLFRKEGQNVTLSCEQNLNHDAMYWYRQDPGQGLRLIYYSQIVNDFQKGDIAEGYSVSREKKESFPLTVTSAQKNPTAFYLCASDPGTALTNEKLFFGSGTQLSVL.